The clone carrying this T cell receptor beta chain was counted between two and nine times. The antigen remains undetermined. This record comes from a study of cytomegalovirus exposure and HLA in healthy donors. Trimming shortened V by 1 base and J by 5 bases, and 6 bases separated the two germline ends. The CDR3 covers 12 residues. The germline V gene encodes CDR1 SGHTS and CDR2 YDEGEE. Study-level findings and limits: A likely sequencing artifact accounted for one observed cluster of highly shared sequence variants.

PCR involved 60 Vbeta and 13 Jbeta primers. TCRdb keeps only in-frame clones here, not all; method: immunoSEQ multiplex PCR. This table holds about 70,000 clones, 70% to 90% found once. This TCR was recovered from a woman aged 25 to 39 in good health and CMV-seronegative. The chain carries TRBV5-8 and TRBJ1-1; D gene uncertain. The sequenced material came from PBMCs. CDR3 bases: TGTGCCAGCAGCTTGCGGTGGACTGAAGCTTTCTTT. Its translation is CASSLRWTEAFF. The complete variable domain, with remaining parts taken from reference TRBV5-8 and TRBJ1-1, reads EAGVTQSPTHLIKTRGQQATLRCSPISGHTSVYWYQQALGLGLQFLLWYDEGEERNRGNFPPRFSGRQFPNYSSELNVNALELEDSALYLCASSLRWTEAFFGQGTRLTVV.